A selection of T cell receptor beta chains follows, all from one sample in a study of graft-versus-host responses after intestinal transplantation. The antigens for these receptors are not known. Data came from immunoSEQ multiplex PCR; TCRdb stores just in-frame clones and leaves some out. Seen here are 85,000 to 90,000 clones, under 95% observed once, and the top ten hold approximately 0.33%. The specimen was unstimulated CD4+ T cells sorted from spleen or lymph node cells, collected before transplant. The receptors were gathered from a human donor who was the organ donor for an intestinal transplant. The CDR3 runs from the conserved cysteine through the conserved F or W. Fields, in order: CDR3 length, clone size, D gene, V gene, J gene, CDR3 DNA, CDR3 protein. The D gene is left open where the match is weak. Only some rows state a clone size, as once, few, many or a class for expanded clones.

12,-,-,TRBV11-3,TRBJ1-2,TGTGCCAGCAGTAACAAGAACTATGGCTACACCTTC,CASSNKNYGYTF
12,-,-,TRBV28,TRBJ1-5,TGTGCCAGCGGGCAGGGCAATCAGCCCCAGCATTTT,CASGQGNQPQHF
14,-,-,TRBV19,TRBJ2-1,TGTGCCAGTAGTAGGCAGGGTTCCTACAATGAGCAGTTCTTC,CASSRQGSYNEQFF
15,-,-,TRBV6-5,TRBJ2-7,TGTGCCAGCAGCTTCTCTAGGGGGAACTCCTACGAGCAGTACTTC,CASSFSRGNSYEQYF
12,-,TRBD1,TRBV18,TRBJ1-2,TGTGCCAGCTCACCGGACAGGGATGGCTACACCTTC,CASSPDRDGYTF
13,-,-,TRBV29-1,TRBJ2-1,TGCAGCGTCCAGACTAGCTCCTACAATGAGCAGTTCTTC,CSVQTSSYNEQFF
15,-,TRBD1,TRBV11-2,TRBJ1-1,TGTGCCAGCATTCTAACAGGGGACAGGCACACTGAAGCTTTCTTT,CASILTGDRHTEAFF
13,-,-,TRBV6-5,TRBJ2-7,TGTGCCAGCAGCCCAGGGGTGTCCTACGAGCAGTACTTC,CASSPGVSYEQYF
13,-,-,TRBV10-1,TRBJ2-5,TGCGCCAGCAGTGGACAGATTCAAGAGACCCAGTACTTC,CASSGQIQETQYF
17,-,-,TRBV28,TRBJ2-7,TGTGCCAGCAGCTCGCCCGGGGGCGGGAGCACCGGCTACGAGCAGTACTTC,CASSSPGGGSTGYEQYF
18,-,-,TRBV4-1,TRBJ1-4,TGCGCCAGCAGCCAAGGCGCAAAACAGGCAGCAACTAATGAAAAACTGTTTTTT,CASSQGAKQAATNEKLFF
15,-,TRBD2,TRBV28,TRBJ2-7,TGTGCCAGCAAAGACCAGCGGGAGCGGTCCTACGAGCAGTACTTC,CASKDQRERSYEQYF
16,-,TRBD2,TRBV19,TRBJ2-5,TGTGCCAGTAGTACCCCTAGCGGAGGGTACCAAGAGACCCAGTACTTC,CASSTPSGGYQETQYF
12,-,-,TRBV2,TRBJ2-5,TGTGCCAGCGACTGGCAGCAAGAGACCCAGTACTTC,CASDWQQETQYF
18,-,TRBD2,TRBV5-1,TRBJ2-3,TGCGCCAGCAGCTCCCGGGGAGGGAGCGGGGGGGCCGGAGATACGCAGTATTTT,CASSSRGGSGGAGDTQYF
16,-,-,TRBV19,TRBJ2-3,TGTGCCAGTAGTGGTACTAGTTCGGCTAGCACAGATACGCAGTATTTT,CASSGTSSASTDTQYF
13,-,TRBD2,TRBV19,TRBJ2-7,TGTGCCAGCTCACCGGGACTAGCGGATGGGCAGTACTTC,CASSPGLADGQYF
16,-,TRBD2,TRBV7-6,TRBJ2-5,TGTGCCAGCAGCTTAATAGCTAGCGGGGGGGCCGAGACCCAGTACTTC,CASSLIASGGAETQYF
13,-,-,TRBV5-1,TRBJ2-2,TGCGCCAGCAGCTACAGGGAAACCGGGGAGCTGTTTTTT,CASSYRETGELFF
13,-,-,TRBV5-1,TRBJ2-7,TGCGCCAGCAGCTCAGGACAGACCTACGAGCAGTACTTC,CASSSGQTYEQYF
16,-,-,TRBV6-1,TRBJ1-5,TGTGCCAGCAGTGACCGACCGACCTCAGGGAGGGGGCCCCAGCATTTT,CASSDRPTSGRGPQHF
14,-,TRBD1,TRBV5-5,TRBJ2-2,TGTGCCAGCAGCCGGACAGGGTCCACCGGGGAGCTGTTTTTT,CASSRTGSTGELFF
18,-,TRBD2,TRBV7-9,TRBJ2-3,TGTGCCAGCAGCCGATCACCCCTACGGCGGGGGGTCAAAGATACGCAGTATTTT,CASSRSPLRRGVKDTQYF
15,-,TRBD1,TRBV28,TRBJ1-5,TGTGCCAGCAGTTCCGACAGGGGACTCAATCAGCCCCAGCATTTT,CASSSDRGLNQPQHF
18,-,TRBD2,TRBV28,TRBJ2-1,TGTGCCAGCACCCTGGGGCGGCGGACTAGCGGGAGGGCCAGTGAGCAGTTCTTC,CASTLGRRTSGRASEQFF
14,once,TRBD2,TRBV5-1,TRBJ2-5,TGCGCCAGTATTTCTAGCGGGAGTTCGGAGACCCAGTACTTC,CASISSGSSETQYF
14,-,-,TRBV11-3,TRBJ1-1,TGTGCCAGCAGCTTAGATCGGGGACACTATGAAGCTTTCTTT,CASSLDRGHYEAFF
13,-,TRBD1,TRBV6-1,TRBJ1-2,TGTGCCAGCCAGGCAGGGGGCACCTATGGCTACACCTTC,CASQAGGTYGYTF
13,-,TRBD2,TRBV30,TRBJ2-7,TGTGCCTGGGGGGACGGGGGGACCTACGAGCAGTACTTC,CAWGDGGTYEQYF
17,-,-,TRBV11-3,TRBJ1-6,TGTGCCAGCAGCTTAGATCTGACAACCCTAGGGGATTCACCCCTCCACTTT,CASSLDLTTLGDSPLHF
14,-,-,TRBV19,TRBJ2-7,TGTGCCAGTAGTATAGGAGCAGGAACCTACGAGCAGTACTTC,CASSIGAGTYEQYF
12,-,-,TRBV5-1,TRBJ2-1,TGCGCCAGCAGCTTGGTCGTCAATGAGCAGTTCTTC,CASSLVVNEQFF
16,-,-,TRBV18,TRBJ1-6,TGTGCCAGCTCACCGGGAGGGGTCTCCTATAATTCACCCCTCCACTTT,CASSPGGVSYNSPLHF
13,-,-,TRBV6-5,TRBJ2-7,TGTGCCAGCAGTGGCGGGACTTACTACGAGCAGTACTTC,CASSGGTYYEQYF
16,-,TRBD2,TRBV7-3,TRBJ2-5,TGTGCCAGCAGCCTCACTAGCGGGGGGGCCGTGGAGGCCCAGTACTTC,CASSLTSGGAVEAQYF
13,-,-,TRBV18,TRBJ1-3,TGTGCCAGCTCACCTTATGTGGGAAACACCATATATTTT,CASSPYVGNTIYF
15,-,-,TRBV28,TRBJ1-4,TGTGCCAGCAGTCCATCAGGGGCAACTAATGAAAAACTGTTTTTT,CASSPSGATNEKLFF
17,-,TRBD2,TRBV5-1,TRBJ2-1,TGCGCCAGCAGCACCTACCTAGCGGCAAGCTCCTACAATGAGCAGTTCTTC,CASSTYLAASSYNEQFF
15,-,-,TRBV6-5,TRBJ1-1,TGTGCCAGCAGTTACCGCAGGGTCCTGAACACTGAAGCTTTCTTT,CASSYRRVLNTEAFF
18,-,TRBD2,TRBV5-1,TRBJ2-5,TGCGCCAGCAGCATACCGGGACTAGCGGGGGCCCCGAGAGAGACCCAGTACTTC,CASSIPGLAGAPRETQYF
15,-,-,TRBV4-1,TRBJ1-2,TGCGCCAGCAGCCAAGATCCATCCCCGGGCTATGGCTACACCTTC,CASSQDPSPGYGYTF